This T cell receptor beta chain emerged from a study of shared clonotypes between healthy human individuals. TCRdb keeps only in-frame clones here, not all; method: immunoSEQ multiplex PCR. The sample lists about 560,000 clones, around 76% seen once, with 9.5% to 15% in the top ten. The donors, healthy adults who were HIV-negative, had experienced no recent acute infections or vaccinations. This clone appeared a single time. Trimming cost V 8 bases and J 2 bases; bases outside gene matches: 5. CDR1 and CDR2 (germline): MNHNS, SASEGT. The CDR3 loop spans 15 amino acids. The clonotype was recovered from a woman between 40 and 55 years old in good health. Some clones in this sample may be carry-over from other donors' samples. The chain carries TRBV6-1 and TRBJ1-3; the match to TRBD1 covers 11 bases. Sequenced: PBMCs. This chain's CDR3 is CASFRDRGTGNTIYF. The CDR3 DNA is TGTGCCAGCTTCCGGGACAGGGGGACTGGAAACACCATATATTTT.